The 25 T cell receptor beta chains in this list originate from one sample, sequenced in a study of a mutant IDH1 vaccine in newly diagnosed glioma. Described time point: baseline, week 1 (first vaccination visit). This sample's treatment: pre-vaccination baseline after standard-of-care therapy. Sequenced by immunoSEQ multiplex PCR; TCRdb stores in-frame clones only, minus some. The profile shows approximately 35,000 clones, 80% to 90% of them singletons. Sample: PBMCs, taken from a glioma patient treated with radiotherapy, temozolomide or both. The receptors derive from a woman aged 40 to 49 with glioma.

CDR3 amino acids: CASNPGPSSYEQYF. CDR3 bases: TGTGCCAGCAACCCGGGACCCAGCTCCTACGAGCAGTACTTC. The chain has TRBV9 and TRBJ2-7; the D call may be TRBD1 or TRBD2 (5 bases each). The germline V and J ends were trimmed by 6 bases and 0 bases, with 13 bases remaining between them. There are 14 residues in the CDR3. The germline V gene encodes CDR1 SGDLS and CDR2 YYNGEE.

V gene TRBV4-2 combines with J gene TRBJ1-2, with 9 bases aligning to TRBD1. Unmatched junction bases numbered 5, after V lost 3 bases and J lost 3 bases. Germline-derived CDR1 and CDR2 are LGHNA and YNFKEQ. This CDR3 region has 15 residues. CDR3 sequence (DNA): TGTGCCAGCAGCCATAATACAGGGGGCGACTATGGCTACACCTTC. Protein: CASSHNTGGDYGYTF.

J is TRBJ1-2 and V is TRBV4-1; 7 bases map to TRBD1. Germline loops: CDR1 MGHRA, CDR2 YSYEKL. This CDR3 region has 14 residues. The V gene end was trimmed by 2 bases and the J gene end by 6 bases; junction bases not matched to a gene: 6. CDR3 coding DNA: TGCGCCAGCAGCCAACCGGGACAGCGAAATGGCTACACCTTC. Protein: CASSQPGQRNGYTF.

The V and J genes are TRBV2 and TRBJ2-7; D may be TRBD2 (5 bases). Germline CDR1 SNHLY, CDR2 FYNNEI. CDR3 length equals 17 residues. V lost 4 bases to trimming and J lost 0 bases, with 19 bases between them. The CDR3 nucleotides are TGTGCCAGCAGTGGGATTAAGGAGCGGCTCTTCTCCTACGAGCAGTACTTC. Translation: CASSGIKERLFSYEQYF. Looking up the rest from reference TRBV2 and TRBJ2-7 gives the full variable domain: EPEVTQTPSHQVTQMGQEVILRCVPISNHLYFYWYRQILGQKVEFLVSFYNNEISEKSEIFDDQFSVERPDGSNFTLKIRSTKLEDSAMYFCASSGIKERLFSYEQYFGPGTRLTVT.

The chain recombines TRBV10-3 with TRBJ1-6, with TRBD1 identical over 7 bases. This CDR3 has 13 residues. CDR1 is ENHRY, CDR2 SYGVKD, per germline. J was trimmed by 7 bases and V by 10 bases; bases with no gene match: 7. The CDR3 protein is CATATGLNSPLHF. The CDR3, as DNA: TGTGCCACCGCGACAGGGCTAAATTCACCCCTCCACTTT.

The chain links TRBV5-1 to TRBJ1-5; a possible D gene is TRBD1 (6 bases). Trimming stripped 2 bases from V and 7 bases from J, with 16 bases between. The CDR3 has 15 amino acids. The germline V gene has CDR1 SGHRS and CDR2 YFSETQ. In nucleotides, the CDR3 is TGCGCCAGCAGCTTTTCGGGGGCGCCTGAACAGCCCCAGCATTTT. Its translation: CASSFSGAPEQPQHF.

This rearrangement joins TRBV6-5 to TRBJ1-2; 10 nucleotides agree with TRBD1. The germline V gene has CDR1 MNHEY and CDR2 SVGAGI. V lost 6 bases, J lost 4 bases, and 5 bases stayed unmatched. This CDR3 region has 14 residues. CDR3 sequence: CASRGQGRIYGYTF. CDR3 nucleotides: TGTGCCAGCAGGGGACAGGGGCGGATCTATGGCTACACCTTC.

This clone was seen once. J is TRBJ2-7 and V is TRBV5-5; D is unclear. The germline V and J ends were trimmed by 2 bases and 4 bases, with 16 bases remaining between them. Per germline, CDR1 SGHKS and CDR2 YYEKEE (reference sequence). The CDR3 sequence is 15 residues long. Written as DNA, the CDR3 is TGTGCCAGCAGCTTCTCTCCCTTTCAGTATTACGAGCAGTACTTC. It translates to CASSFSPFQYYEQYF.

A single count supports this clone. The gene calls are TRBV10-3 and TRBJ1-1; no clear D gene. CDR1 is ENHRY, CDR2 SYGVKD, per germline. The V end lost 2 bases, the J end lost 4 bases, and 11 bases lay between the germline ends. This CDR3 is 14 amino acids long. The CDR3 nucleotides are TGTGCCATCAGTGAGCGCCAGGAGAGCACTGAAGCTTTCTTT. It is translated as CAISERQESTEAFF.

This rearrangement joins TRBV11-2 to TRBJ2-4; unclear D gene. Germline CDR1 is SGHAT and CDR2 is FQNNGV. The CDR3 runs to 13 residues. Trimming cost V 5 bases and J 6 bases, with 11 bases left between them. The CDR3 DNA is TGTGCCAGCAGCCCGCCTATGACAAACATTCAGTACTTC. This encodes CASSPPMTNIQYF.

The chain has TRBV6-6 and TRBJ1-4; D unresolved. The germline V and J ends were trimmed by 8 bases and 0 bases, with 10 bases remaining between them. The CDR3 sequence is 14 residues long. Germline CDR1 is MNHNY and CDR2 is SVGAGI (reference sequence). The CDR3 sequence is CASCRDSTNEKLFF. The CDR3 DNA follows: TGTGCCAGCTGCCGGGATTCAACTAATGAAAAACTGTTTTTT.

This chain links TRBV5-5 with TRBJ1-1; 10 bases map to TRBD1. The CDR3 extends over 14 amino acids. J gave up 6 bases and V 6 bases, and 8 bases lay outside the gene matches. The germline V gene has CDR1 SGHKS and CDR2 YYEKEE (reference sequence). In DNA form, the CDR3 reads TGTGCCAGCATTTCGGGACAGGGGAAATCTGAAGCTTTCTTT. It yields the protein CASISGQGKSEAFF.

The V and J genes are TRBV28 and TRBJ2-6; D is undetermined. V was trimmed by 5 bases and J by 0 bases, leaving 11 bases between them. CDR1 is MDHEN, CDR2 SYDVKM, per germline. The CDR3 is 16 residues long. In DNA form, the CDR3 reads TGTGCCAGCAGTCCCAAGGCAGTCTCTGGGGCCAACGTCCTGACTTTC. Its protein is CASSPKAVSGANVLTF.

V is TRBV4-1 and J is TRBJ2-7, with TRBD2 as a possible D gene (6 bases). Germline V CDR1 and CDR2: MGHRA, YSYEKL. Trimming cost V 0 bases and J 5 bases, with 14 bases left between them. This CDR3 contains 15 residues. This chain's CDR3 is CASSQDRTPGDEQYF. CDR3 coding DNA: TGCGCCAGCAGCCAAGATAGGACCCCGGGGGACGAGCAGTACTTC.

CDR3 loop: CASNPRRVFMNTEAFF. The DNA of the CDR3 is TGTGCCAGCAATCCTCGGAGGGTCTTCATGAACACTGAAGCTTTCTTT. The genes are TRBV27 and TRBJ1-1; D not certain. V shed 7 bases and J shed 0 bases, with 18 bases lying between them. This CDR3 is 16 amino acids long. Germline V gene sequence: CDR1 MNHEY, CDR2 SMNVEV (reference sequence).

The V and J genes are TRBV10-2 and TRBJ2-7; TRBD2 might be the D (5 bases). With 2 bases removed from V and 2 bases from J, the gap between germline ends came to 10 bases. CDR3 length: 14 amino acids. Germline V gene sequence: CDR1 WSHSY, CDR2 SAAADI. DNA for the CDR3: TGCGCCAGCAGTGAGGGGCGGGCAACCTACGAGCAGTACTTC. This translates into CASSEGRATYEQYF.

V is TRBV5-1 and J is TRBJ2-3; no reliable D call. V was cut by 0 bases and J by 2 bases, with 7 bases left in between. The CDR3 is 14 amino acids. CDR1 SGHRS and CDR2 YFSETQ come from the germline V gene. CDR3 coding DNA: TGCGCCAGCAGCTTGGAACTGTACACAGATACGCAGTATTTT. Translating gives CASSLELYTDTQYF.

This sequence joins TRBV29-1 and TRBJ2-2, with D possibly matching TRBD2 (5 bases). Trimming cost V 5 bases and J 3 bases, with 10 bases left between them. Germline V gene lookup returns CDR1 SQVTM and CDR2 ANQGSEA. The CDR3 has 13 residues. In nucleotides, the CDR3 is TGCAGCGTTTTAAGCGGAGACACCGGGGAGCTGTTTTTT. Protein product: CSVLSGDTGELFF.

The chain joins TRBV6-5 to TRBJ1-1; 8 bases map to TRBD1. The CDR3 is 14 residues long. Germline lookup yields CDR1 MNHEY and CDR2 SVGAGI. With 9 bases clipped from V and 0 bases from J, the junction kept 6 bases outside the gene matches. CDR3 residues: CASSTGGMNTEAFF. CDR3 DNA: TGTGCCAGTAGCACAGGGGGGATGAACACTGAAGCTTTCTTT.

The J gene is TRBJ2-7, the V gene TRBV30; D possibly corresponds to TRBD2 (5 bases). This CDR3 comprises 12 residues. Trimming shortened V by 1 base and J by 1 base, and 5 bases separated the two germline ends. Per germline, CDR1 GTSNPN and CDR2 SVGIG (reference sequence). This CDR3 is CAWSGTSYEQYF. In nucleotides, the CDR3 is TGTGCCTGGAGTGGGACTTCCTACGAGCAGTACTTC. The whole variable domain, remainder taken from reference TRBV30 and TRBJ2-7, is SQTIHQWPATLVQPVGSPLSLECTVEGTSNPNLYWYRQAAGRGLQLLFYSVGIGQISSEVPQNLSASRPQDRQFILSSKKLLLSDSGFYLCAWSGTSYEQYFGPGTRLTVT.

The rearrangement joins TRBV5-4 to TRBJ1-3, with D hard to call. This CDR3 region has 15 residues. V was clipped by 4 bases and J by 0 bases, with 11 bases between them. Germline CDR1 reads SGHNT; CDR2 reads YYREEE (reference sequence). CDR3 in DNA: TGTGCCAGCAGCCCGTGGAACGACTCTGGAAACACCATATATTTT. It is translated as CASSPWNDSGNTIYF. The variable domain in full, with the rest retrieved from reference TRBV5-4 and TRBJ1-3, is ETGVTQSPTHLIKTRGQQVTLRCSSQSGHNTVSWYQQALGQGPQFIFQYYREEENGRGNFPPRFSGLQFPNYSSELNVNALELDDSALYLCASSPWNDSGNTIYFGEGSWLTVV.

This chain joins TRBV7-2 and TRBJ1-5; D is uncertain. CDR1 and CDR2 (germline): SGHTA, FQGNSA. Trimming removed 2 bases at V and 0 bases at J, with 11 bases between. The CDR3 has 16 residues. CDR3 in amino acids: CASSLMADYSNQPQHF. The CDR3 nucleotides are TGTGCCAGCAGCTTAATGGCAGATTATAGCAATCAGCCCCAGCATTTT.

The rearrangement uses TRBV5-4 and TRBJ1-4, with TRBD1 matching over 12 bases. Germline V gives CDR1 SGHNT, CDR2 YYREEE (reference sequence). With 1 base clipped from V and 4 bases from J, the junction kept 5 bases outside the gene matches. The length of the CDR3 is 17 residues. CDR3 bases: TGTGCCAGCAGCTTGTGGGGACAGGGGGCCAATAATGAAAAACTGTTTTTT. This translates into CASSLWGQGANNEKLFF. The full variable domain, completed using reference TRBV5-4 and TRBJ1-4, is ETGVTQSPTHLIKTRGQQVTLRCSSQSGHNTVSWYQQALGQGPQFIFQYYREEENGRGNFPPRFSGLQFPNYSSELNVNALELDDSALYLCASSLWGQGANNEKLFFGSGTQLSVL.

The chain couples TRBV6-1 to TRBJ1-5; the D is unclear. Trimming cost V 0 bases and J 2 bases, with 11 bases left between them. The CDR3 covers 16 residues. The germline V gene encodes CDR1 MNHNS and CDR2 SASEGT. This CDR3 is CASSEAPGEGNQPQHF. The DNA of the CDR3 is TGTGCCAGCAGTGAAGCGCCCGGGGAAGGCAATCAGCCCCAGCATTTT.

This clone was counted a single time. The chain uses TRBV27 and TRBJ2-7; weak D call: TRBD2 (6 bases). The V gene's germline CDR1 is MNHEY and CDR2 SMNVEV (reference sequence). V lost 5 bases, J lost 6 bases, and 23 bases lay in between. The CDR3 has 16 residues. CDR3 DNA sequence: TGTGCCAGCAGTCAATACCGGGACTTCGGGACGGGCGAGCAGTACTTC. Protein product: CASSQYRDFGTGEQYF.